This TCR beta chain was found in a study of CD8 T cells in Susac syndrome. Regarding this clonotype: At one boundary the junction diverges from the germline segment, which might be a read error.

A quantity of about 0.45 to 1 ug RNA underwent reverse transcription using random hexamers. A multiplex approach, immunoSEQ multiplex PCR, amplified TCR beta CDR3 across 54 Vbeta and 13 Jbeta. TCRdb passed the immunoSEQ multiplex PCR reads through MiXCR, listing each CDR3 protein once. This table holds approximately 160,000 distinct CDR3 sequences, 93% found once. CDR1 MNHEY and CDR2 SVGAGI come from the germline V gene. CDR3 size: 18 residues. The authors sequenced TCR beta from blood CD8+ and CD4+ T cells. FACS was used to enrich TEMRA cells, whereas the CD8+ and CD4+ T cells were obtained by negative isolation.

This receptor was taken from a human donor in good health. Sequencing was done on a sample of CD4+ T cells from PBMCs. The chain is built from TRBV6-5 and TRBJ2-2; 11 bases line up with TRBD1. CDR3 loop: CASSHSGQGASGTGELFF. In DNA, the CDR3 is TGTGCCAGCAGTCACTCCGGACAGGGGGCGTCAGGGACCGGGGAGCTGTTTTTT.